This T cell receptor beta chain originates from a study of patients and donors after allogeneic stem cell transplantation. A single record per CDR3 protein comes from TCRdb applying MiXCR to the RT-PCR reads. This table has roughly 190,000 distinct CDR3 sequences, around 41% appearing once. The CDR3 loop spans 16 amino acids. Trimming at V came to 5 bases and at J to 2 bases, leaving 4 bases not matched to a gene. Germline CDR1 MDHEN, CDR2 SYDVKM. The sample was blood, either unsorted or a sorted T cell fraction (not recorded which). The V gene is TRBV28, the J gene TRBJ2-1; 12 nucleotides align to TRBD2. The clonotype comes from a human donor who was either an allogeneic HSCT recipient or a stem cell or donor lymphocyte infusion donor (not recorded which). It is not recorded whose cells these are; they may come from a transplant donor. This chain's CDR3 is CASSILAGGPYNEQFF. CDR3 bases: TGTGCCAGCAGTATCCTAGCGGGAGGGCCCTACAATGAGCAGTTCTTC.